This T cell receptor (beta chain) was sequenced during a study of T cell responses to AZD1222 COVID-19 vaccine. Unmatched junction bases numbered 21, after V lost 6 bases and J lost 6 bases. The CDR3 is made up of 19 amino acids. From germline, CDR1 is LNHDA and CDR2 SQIVND (reference sequence). As concerns this clone: The antigen is undetermined.

Data came from immunoSEQ multiplex PCR; TCRdb stores just in-frame clones and leaves some out. The sample holds 120,000 to 150,000 clones, 85% to 95% seen once. Study results and caveats: Breadth and depth of Spike-specific TCRs rose after two AZD1222 doses. Donor demographics were predominantly white British with a female majority; clonal diversity may be underestimated.

This chain joins TRBV19 and TRBJ2-3; 10 positions match TRBD1. The TCR was taken from an adult in good health. The sequencing here drew on peripheral blood, taken on day 0 of MenACWY control vaccination. CDR3 sequence: CASSPTLPGQGPPLDTQYF. In nucleotides, the CDR3 is TGTGCCAGTAGCCCAACTCTGCCGGGACAGGGGCCCCCTTTGGATACGCAGTATTTT.